One and the same sample provided the 13 T cell receptor beta chains below, sequenced in a study of T-cell memory formation after mild COVID-19 (TCRdb year 2021). Library construction relied on 5' RACE. The sequencer was an Illumina NovaSeq 6000. TCRdb redid the processing of the public reads, applying fastp at Q25 and MiXCR, and retained in-frame beta chains. A single entry per CDR3 protein holds the most common genes and DNA from its merged rows. This sample holds approximately 210,000 distinct CDR3 sequences; roughly a tenth were observed only once. The ten largest make up approximately 3% of the sample. Source material: PBMCs or a T cell subset sorted from them (not recorded which). The receptors here all came from a man between 18 and 35 years old who had mild COVID-19 (a few samples of this study predate the infection). The sample titles of this study are shuffled in the database, so cell type and time point are left out; the donor was told from shared clones.

J is TRBJ2-7 and V is TRBV6-1; D possibly uses TRBD1 or TRBD2 (5 bases each). CDR3 length: 13 amino acids. Germline V gene lookup returns CDR1 MNHNS and CDR2 SASEGT. Trimming pared 8 bases from V and 5 bases from J, leaving 16 bases between. This CDR3 reads CASSGNRGDEQYV. The DNA for the CDR3 is TGTGCCAGCTCCGGTAACAGAGGGGACGAGCAGTACGTC.

The chain couples TRBV18 to TRBJ2-2, with 8 bases fitting TRBD1. The CDR3 spans 15 residues. Germline CDR1 reads KGHSH; CDR2 reads LQKENI. V gave up 3 bases and J gave up 4 bases; unmatched junction bases: 4. The CDR3 DNA follows: TGTGCCAGCTCACCGGGACAGGTGGTCACCGGGGAGCTGTTTTTT. Protein sequence: CASSPGQVVTGELFF.

The chain has TRBV27 and TRBJ1-4; weak D call: TRBD1 (6 bases). V lost 5 bases to trimming and J lost 0 bases, with 10 bases between them. The CDR3 contains 15 residues. CDR1 is MNHEY, CDR2 SMNVEV, per germline (reference sequence). The CDR3 protein is CASSRQVATNEKLFF. The CDR3 DNA follows: TGTGCCAGCAGTAGACAGGTCGCAACTAATGAAAAACTGTTTTTT.

This clonotype was detected a few times. The J gene is TRBJ1-2, the V gene TRBV7-6, with D perhaps TRBD1 (6 bases). Germline V gene data show CDR1 as SGHVS and CDR2 as FNYEAQ. The germline V and J ends were trimmed by 6 bases and 2 bases, with 16 bases remaining between them. The CDR3 sequence is 15 residues long. The chain's CDR3 is CASSPGDTLNYGYTF. For the CDR3, the DNA is TGTGCCAGCAGTCCTGGGGACACGCTGAACTATGGCTACACCTTC. Based on the CDR3 plus reference TRBV7-6 and TRBJ1-2, the full variable domain is GAGVSQSPRYKVTKRGQDVALRCDPISGHVSLYWYRQALGQGPEFLTYFNYEAQQDKSGLPNDRFSAERPEGSISTLTIQRTEQRDSAMYRCASSPGDTLNYGYTFGSGTRLTVV.

In DNA, the CDR3 is TGCAGTGCTAGCCCGCCTGACAGGTTGTATGGCTACACCTTC. Translating it yields CSASPPDRLYGYTF. This chain uses TRBV20-1 with TRBJ1-2; a weak D match, TRBD1 (6 bases). The CDR3 consists of 14 residues. Looked up from germline, CDR1 is DFQATT and CDR2 is SNEGSKA (reference sequence). Trimming cost V 3 bases and J 5 bases, with 16 bases left between them.

The V and J genes are TRBV12-5 and TRBJ1-5; tentative D call: TRBD1 (6 bases). This CDR3 is built from 13 residues. Germline V gene sequence: CDR1 LGHNT, CDR2 FRNRAP. The ends were cut back, 7 bases at V and 6 bases at J, with 13 bases in the middle. CDR3 DNA sequence: TGTGCTAGTGCCTTAGGGGGTTCTCAGCCCCAGCATTTT. This gives the protein CASALGGSQPQHF.

The sample holds a few counts of this clonotype. The chain is built from TRBV7-2 and TRBJ2-5; no firm D call. CDR1 SGHTA and CDR2 FQGNSA come from the germline V gene. The germline V and J ends were trimmed by 6 bases and 5 bases, with 19 bases remaining between them. CDR3 size: 15 residues. The CDR3 reads CASSRSSTLIETQYF. DNA for the CDR3: TGTGCCAGCAGTCGTAGCTCCACGCTAATCGAGACCCAGTACTTC. Full variable domain (missing parts from reference TRBV7-2 and TRBJ2-5): GAGVSQSPSNKVTEKGKDVELRCDPISGHTALYWYRQSLGQGLEFLIYFQGNSAPDKSGLPSDRFSAERTGGSVSTLTIQRTQQEDSAVYLCASSRSSTLIETQYFGPGTRLLVL.

The sample holds a few counts of this clonotype. V is TRBV24-1 and J is TRBJ2-1; TRBD2 agrees at 8 bases. This CDR3 spans 14 amino acids. The germline V gene has CDR1 KGHDR and CDR2 SFDVKD. Trimming removed 3 bases from V and 6 bases from J; junction bases left unmatched: 3. The CDR3 DNA follows: TGTGCCACCAGTGATACCGGGACTAGCAATGAGCAGTTCTTC. It translates to CATSDTGTSNEQFF.

The CDR3 DNA sequence: TGCAGCGTTGGACAGGGTGCCTATGGCTACACCTTC. Translation gives CSVGQGAYGYTF. This sequence joins TRBV29-1 and TRBJ1-2; 7 bases match TRBD1. This CDR3 comprises 12 residues. The V and J ends lost 4 bases and 4 bases, in that order; junction bases with no gene match: 3. Germline V lookup: CDR1 SQVTM, CDR2 ANQGSEA.

This rearrangement joins TRBV5-1 to TRBJ2-5; D tentatively fits TRBD1 or TRBD2 (5 bases each). Germline lookup yields CDR1 SGHRS and CDR2 YFSETQ. Trimming took 4 bases from V and 7 from J, leaving 14 bases between them. This CDR3 contains 13 residues. This chain's CDR3 is CASSPGQRWTQYF. The CDR3 DNA is TGCGCCAGCAGCCCGGGGCAGCGATGGACCCAGTACTTC.

This clonotype came up a few times. The genes are TRBV3-1 and TRBJ2-1; tentatively, D is TRBD2 (7 bases). V lost 3 bases, J lost 6 bases, and 12 bases lay in between. The CDR3 runs to 14 residues. CDR1 and CDR2 from the germline V gene are LGHDT and YNNKEL (reference sequence). The chain's CDR3 is CASSHSAGANEQFF. CDR3 sequence (DNA): TGTGCCAGCAGCCACTCGGCGGGGGCCAATGAGCAGTTCTTC.

This clonotype has only a few counts. The chain uses TRBV4-3 and TRBJ1-5; D is uncertain. This CDR3 contains 15 residues. Germline loops: CDR1 LGHNA, CDR2 YSLEER. Trimming took off 0 bases at V and 7 bases at J, with 13 bases between the two ends. CDR3 DNA: TGCGCCAGCAGCCAAGATTCCATCTTAGGGCAGCCCCAGCATTTT. This codes for CASSQDSILGQPQHF.

This clonotype was recorded many times. V and J are TRBV5-6 and TRBJ2-1; 8 nucleotides align to TRBD1. Trimming at V came to 2 bases and at J to 7 bases, leaving 2 bases not matched to a gene. CDR3 length: 13 amino acids. CDR1 and CDR2 (germline): SGHDT, YYEEEE. CDR3 loop: CASSFQGANEQFF. CDR3 nucleotides: TGTGCCAGCAGCTTTCAGGGGGCGAATGAGCAGTTCTTC.